This T cell receptor beta chain was captured by sequencing in a study of Ad26.COV2.S vaccination and SARS-CoV-2 variants. Looking at the study overall: Doses of Ad26.COV2.S were injected into muscle once or twice, 56 days apart. Study results and limitations: It was found that vaccine and placebo recipients had similar non-spike TCR breadth. Spike-specific CD8+ and CD4+ T cell responses reportedly showed substantial breadth after vaccination.

Treatment defined: some 20 received Ad26.COV2.S at low or high dose, single or two shots; 5 received placebo; per-sample allocation not given. Day 63 following the first vaccine or placebo injection was when the samples were taken. Boston provided a donor who was an adult aged 18-55 years. Trimming removed 5 bases from V and 5 bases from J; junction bases left unmatched: 12. Per germline, CDR1 SGHTA and CDR2 FQGNSA. CDR3 size: 17 residues. Sequenced by immunoSEQ multiplex PCR; TCRdb stores in-frame clones only, minus some. The data contain 300,000 to 400,000 clones, roughly 90% of them singletons. As to this clone: Its specificity is unknown.

The TCR comes from a person aged 18-60 years who received the Ad26.COV2.S COVID-19 vaccine or a placebo. The chain joins TRBV7-2 to TRBJ1-6; 7 bases match TRBD1. The sample here was peripheral blood, taken in a trial of Ad26.COV2.S vaccine versus placebo. CDR3 residues: CASSIRGGTADNSPLHF. As DNA, the CDR3 is TGTGCCAGCAGCATTAGAGGGGGGACAGCGGATAATTCACCCCTCCACTTT.